The clone carrying this T cell receptor beta chain came up many times. Its antigen remains unidentified. The V end lost 9 bases, the J end lost 4 bases, and 16 bases lay between the germline ends. The CDR3 sequence is 13 residues long. Germline values: CDR1 SGHRS, CDR2 YFSETQ. The data were obtained in a study of T-cell memory formation after mild COVID-19. In the study overall: Clustering of TCRs was largely donor specific.

TCR alpha and TCR beta cDNA libraries carrying sample barcodes and UMIs were produced by 5'RACE using constant-segment primers. MiXCR was run by TCRdb on the 5' RACE reads, yielding one entry per CDR3 protein. This sample has 250,000 to 350,000 distinct CDR3 sequences; roughly 15% occur once, and the top ten carry around 23%. The study's findings and limits: Pre-infection memory showed some responding clones, and this suggested that cross-reactive memory joined. Day 15 to 85 contracting clones showed balanced CD4/CD8; later expanders leaned CD4+.

This sequence originates from a young man who had mild COVID-19 (a few samples of this study predate the infection). Cell type and time point are not known. Sequencing used PBMCs or a T cell subset sorted from them (not recorded which). This chain joins TRBV5-1 and TRBJ1-1, with D hard to call. The chain's CDR3 is CAIPGEETTEAFF. The DNA of the CDR3 is TGCGCCATTCCCGGGGAGGAAACCACTGAAGCTTTCTTT.